Reported below is one T cell receptor (beta chain). The antigen remains undetermined. Sequencing was performed with immunoSEQ multiplex PCR; in TCRdb, only in-frame clones are kept and a portion is missing. The sample lists around 20,000 clones; approximately 59% were seen once. The data were obtained in a study of radiation and T cells in renal cell carcinoma. Points from the study as a whole: Top 100 clonotypes averaged about 54% in irradiated versus about 40% in nephrectomy-only tumors.

Trimming cost V 3 bases and J 8 bases; bases outside gene matches: 15. Germline values: CDR1 SGHTA, CDR2 FQGNSA. The CDR3 loop spans 17 amino acids. The treatment denotes: treatment-naive control, cytoreductive nephrectomy. Controls were unirradiated tumors from treatment-naive cytoreductive nephrectomy patients. The material sequenced was tumor tissue, taken from a patient whose treatment was nephrectomy without radiotherapy. The chain has TRBV7-2 and TRBJ2-2, with 7 bases fitting TRBD2. The TCR originated in a man between 45 and 60 years old with renal cell carcinoma. This CDR3 is CASSFPTSTRGNGELFF. Here the CDR3 DNA reads TGTGCCAGCAGCTTTCCGACTAGCACACGCGGGAATGGGGAGCTGTTTTTT. The whole variable domain, remainder taken from reference TRBV7-2 and TRBJ2-2, is GAGVSQSPSNKVTEKGKDVELRCDPISGHTALYWYRQSLGQGLEFLIYFQGNSAPDKSGLPSDRFSAERTGGSVSTLTIQRTQQEDSAVYLCASSFPTSTRGNGELFFGEGSRLTVL.